The clone carrying this T cell receptor (beta chain) was recorded only once. The antigen remains unidentified. Trimming stripped 2 bases from V and 9 bases from J, with 16 bases between. The V gene's germline CDR1 is GTSNPN and CDR2 SVGIG (reference sequence). This CDR3 is 14 amino acids long. The sample is drawn from a study of T cell responses to AZD1222 COVID-19 vaccine. Study results and caveats: Targets within unmutated variant regions were reportedly found for nearly half of spike-specific TCRs.

Clones were sequenced by immunoSEQ multiplex PCR, and TCRdb holds only the in-frame ones, with some missing. The table lists under 200,000 clones, over 85% of them singletons, with about 3.6% in the top ten. The material sequenced was peripheral blood, taken 28 days after the second dose of the MenACWY control vaccine. This sequence originates from an adult who received the MenACWY meningococcal vaccine as a control. The rearrangement links TRBV30 to TRBJ2-2; D might be TRBD1 (6 bases). CDR3 sequence reads: CAWSWGLGPRELFF. CDR3 nucleotide sequence: TGTGCCTGGAGTTGGGGGCTGGGCCCTCGGGAGCTGTTTTTT.